A selection of T cell receptor beta chains follows, all from one sample in a study of blood T cell repertoires in COVID-19. Profiling relied on immunoSEQ multiplex PCR, and the TCRdb table lists in-frame clones only, not all of them. There are 180,000 or so clones in the sample; over 75% occur only once, and more than 8% lies in the top ten. The sample comprised peripheral blood. Source of these receptors: a woman older than 75 with acute or convalescent COVID-19. CDR3s include the opening cysteine and the closing phenylalanine or tryptophan. The D gene is left open where the match is weak. Some rows have no size entry. The others give once, few or many, or a class for an expanded clone.

j_call,clone_size,v_call,d_call,cdr3_aa,cdr3_nt
TRBJ1-2,.,TRBV12-3/TRBV12-4,.,CASRRSGYGYTF,TGTGCCAGCAGGAGAAGCGGCTATGGCTACACCTTC
TRBJ1-4,.,TRBV28,TRBD1,CASREGQGGEKLFF,TGTGCCAGCAGGGAGGGACAGGGTGGTGAAAAACTGTTTTTT
TRBJ2-1,few,TRBV7-2,TRBD2,CASGTSGGYNEQFF,TGTGCCAGCGGGACTAGCGGGGGTTACAATGAGCAGTTCTTC
TRBJ2-5,.,TRBV11-2,TRBD1,CASSLADRGRPVGETQYF,TGTGCCAGCAGCTTAGCGGACAGGGGGCGCCCAGTGGGAGAGACCCAGTACTTC
TRBJ1-1,.,TRBV29-1,.,CSVAVGGKGTEAFF,TGCAGCGTTGCTGTCGGGGGGAAGGGTACTGAAGCTTTCTTT
TRBJ2-7,.,TRBV27,.,CASSSAPGSYEQYF,TGTGCCAGCAGTTCGGCGCCAGGGTCCTACGAGCAGTACTTC
TRBJ1-1,.,TRBV29-1,.,CSVEDPLFPVGRWSTEAFF,TGCAGCGTTGAAGATCCTTTATTTCCGGTAGGGAGATGGAGTACTGAAGCTTTCTTT
TRBJ2-3,.,TRBV18,TRBD2,CASSRSTSDTDTQYF,TGTGCCAGCTCACGTTCAACTAGCGACACAGATACGCAGTATTTT
TRBJ2-7,.,TRBV6-5,TRBD1,CASRAGQGSNEQYF,TGTGCCAGCAGAGCGGGACAGGGGAGTAACGAGCAGTACTTC
TRBJ1-1,.,TRBV19,TRBD1,CASSIVPTGPTEAFF,TGTGCCAGTAGTATAGTCCCGACAGGGCCCACTGAAGCTTTCTTT
TRBJ2-3,.,TRBV5-4,TRBD1,CASSRDSVTQYF,TGTGCCAGCAGCCGGGACAGCGTAACGCAGTATTTT
TRBJ2-3,.,TRBV19,TRBD1,CASSKDRDLTDTQYF,TGTGCCAGTAGCAAGGACAGGGACCTCACAGATACGCAGTATTTT
TRBJ1-6,.,TRBV10-3,.,CAISERQESPLHF,TGTGCCATCAGTGAGAGACAGGAGTCACCCCTCCACTTT
TRBJ1-1,.,TRBV16,.,CASSPQGEGTEAFF,TGTGCCAGCAGCCCCCAGGGTGAAGGAACTGAAGCTTTCTTT
TRBJ1-5,.,TRBV6-1,.,CASSGVTAWGNQPQHF,TGTGCCAGCAGTGGGGTGACAGCCTGGGGCAATCAGCCCCAGCATTTT
TRBJ1-1,.,TRBV7-8,.,CASSQNGRRTFF,TGTGCCAGCAGCCAAAACGGACGGAGGACTTTCTTT
TRBJ2-7,.,TRBV7-8,.,CASSPPGTLIREQYF,TGTGCCAGCAGCCCCCCCGGGACTCTCATCCGCGAGCAGTACTTC
TRBJ1-5,.,TRBV28,.,CASRTVSNQPQHF,TGTGCCAGCCGGACAGTTAGCAATCAGCCCCAGCATTTT
TRBJ1-2,.,TRBV7-2,.,CASSLGTADYGYTF,TGTGCCAGCAGCTTAGGGACAGCAGACTATGGCTACACCTTC
TRBJ2-1,once,TRBV2,TRBD2,CASSGGLAGVEQFF,TGTGCCAGCAGTGGAGGACTAGCGGGAGTAGAGCAGTTCTTC
TRBJ1-5,.,TRBV18,TRBD1,CASSPLTGSQPQHF,TGTGCCAGCTCACCATTGACAGGGAGCCAGCCCCAGCATTTT
TRBJ2-3,.,TRBV7-9,.,CASSKNPPQSRADTQYF,TGTGCCAGCAGCAAAAACCCCCCGCAGTCCAGGGCAGATACGCAGTATTTT
TRBJ1-5,.,TRBV6-5,TRBD1,CASSQGQATGQPQHF,TGTGCCAGCAGTCAGGGACAGGCGACAGGTCAGCCCCAGCATTTT
TRBJ2-7,.,TRBV3-1/TRBV3-2,TRBD1,CASRIQGSYEQYF,TGTGCCAGCAGGATACAGGGGTCCTACGAGCAGTACTTC
TRBJ1-2,.,TRBV29-1,TRBD1,CTIMTGGADLGGYTF,TGCACCATTATGACAGGGGGCGCCGATCTAGGTGGCTACACCTTC
TRBJ2-3,.,TRBV2,TRBD2,CASSELRTSGGVDTQYF,TGTGCCAGCAGTGAATTACGGACTAGCGGGGGAGTGGATACGCAGTATTTT
TRBJ2-2,.,TRBV10-3,TRBD2,CAVGGTANTGELFF,TGTGCCGTGGGGGGGACCGCGAACACCGGGGAGCTGTTTTTT
TRBJ1-2,.,TRBV6-5,TRBD1,CASRPPGQGFGYTF,TGTGCCAGCAGGCCTCCGGGACAGGGGTTTGGCTACACCTTC
TRBJ2-3,.,TRBV2,.,CASTGGRAYTDTQYF,TGTGCCAGCACCGGTGGCAGGGCCTACACAGATACGCAGTATTTT
TRBJ1-2,.,TRBV6-5,.,CASSYSMEGKRYGYTF,TGTGCCAGCAGTTACTCGATGGAGGGAAAACGCTATGGCTACACCTTC
TRBJ2-3,.,TRBV18,.,CASSPRADTQYF,TGTGCCAGCTCACCGAGAGCGGATACGCAGTATTTT
TRBJ1-1,.,TRBV5-1,.,CASSFRGNTEAFF,TGCGCCAGCAGCTTCAGAGGGAACACTGAAGCTTTCTTT
TRBJ1-2,.,TRBV3-1/TRBV3-2,.,CASGGSYGYTF,TGTGCCAGCGGGGGGTCCTATGGCTACACCTTC
TRBJ1-5,.,TRBV6-1,TRBD1,CASSETGAHQPQHF,TGTGCCAGCAGTGAAACAGGGGCGCATCAGCCCCAGCATTTT
TRBJ2-7,.,TRBV5-8,.,CASSLGDYEQYF,TGTGCCAGCAGCTTAGGGGATTACGAGCAGTACTTC
TRBJ2-1,.,TRBV7-2,TRBD2,CASSLSGSDYNEQFF,TGTGCCAGCAGCTTGAGCGGGAGTGACTACAATGAGCAGTTCTTC